This entry lists 7 T cell receptor beta chains sequenced from one sample in a study of identical twins. In TCRdb, the 5' RACE reads were re-called with MiXCR into one record per CDR3 protein. The sample yields 600,000 to 800,000 distinct CDR3 sequences, over 20% seen once. The data were also submitted as part of a second study, on T cells expressing NK-cell markers.

Sequencing input: PBMCs. The origin of the receptors is a woman between 18 and 30 years old in good health.

This clonotype occurred a few times. The rearrangement uses TRBV5-1 and TRBJ2-6; 14 positions match TRBD2. CDR1 is SGHRS and CDR2 is YFSETQ in the germline V gene. V shed 3 bases, J shed 2 bases, and the junction held 4 bases outside the gene matches. The CDR3 has 18 residues. The CDR3 protein is CASSSRLAGGAGANVLTF. The CDR3, as DNA: TGCGCCAGCAGCTCCCGACTAGCGGGAGGGGCTGGGGCCAACGTCCTGACTTTC. Full variable domain (remainder filled in from reference TRBV5-1 and TRBJ2-6): KAGVTQTPRYLIKTRGQQVTLSCSPISGHRSVSWYQQTPGQGLQFLFEYFSETQRNKGNFPGRFSGRQFSNSRSEMNVSTLELGDSALYLCASSSRLAGGAGANVLTFGAGSRLTVL.

In its sample, this clonotype was seen a few times. The chain carries TRBV20-1 and TRBJ2-1; the match to TRBD2 covers 9 bases. CDR1 is DFQATT, CDR2 SNEGSKA, per germline (reference sequence). Trimming cost V 3 bases and J 5 bases; bases outside gene matches: 5. The length of the CDR3 is 14 residues. In DNA form, the CDR3 reads TGCAGTGCTAGGCTAGCGGGACCCCACAATGAGCAGTTCTTC. This sequence encodes CSARLAGPHNEQFF.

This rearrangement joins TRBV20-1 to TRBJ1-6; D is undetermined. Germline loops: CDR1 DFQATT, CDR2 SNEGSKA (reference sequence). The CDR3 spans 12 residues. The germline V and J ends were trimmed by 4 bases and 5 bases, with 6 bases remaining between them. This CDR3 reads CSAKGDNSPLHF. CDR3 bases: TGCAGTGCTAAGGGCGATAATTCACCCCTCCACTTT.

This clonotype showed up many times. The V call is TRBV12-3 or TRBV12-4, the J call TRBJ1-2; possible D gene TRBD1, 6 bases. CDR3 length equals 14 residues. Trimming cost V 3 bases and J 0 bases, with 8 bases left between them. Here the CDR3 DNA reads TGTGCCAGCAGTTTCGAGGGGGCTAACTATGGCTACACCTTC. Amino acid sequence: CASSFEGANYGYTF.

J is TRBJ2-5 and V is TRBV27, with 11 bases aligning to TRBD2. Trimming cost V 1 base and J 4 bases; bases outside gene matches: 17. CDR3 length: 20 amino acids. Germline V gene data show CDR1 as MNHEY and CDR2 as SMNVEV (reference sequence). CDR3 nucleotides: TGTGCCAGCAGTTTATTTGGCGGGACTAGCGGACGAACAGGGGGAGAGACCCAGTACTTC. Amino acid sequence: CASSLFGGTSGRTGGETQYF.

This rearrangement joins TRBV6-1 to TRBJ1-2; D may be TRBD1 (5 bases). This CDR3 contains 13 residues. With 4 bases removed from V and 3 bases from J, the gap between germline ends came to 9 bases. Germline CDR1 and CDR2: MNHNS and SASEGT. The CDR3 loop reads CASSVARDYGYTF. CDR3 bases: TGTGCCAGCAGTGTGGCCAGGGACTATGGCTACACCTTC.

Ten or more counts support this clonotype. The chain recombines TRBV5-1 with TRBJ2-1; D remains unclear. This CDR3 is built from 12 residues. Trimming shortened V by 5 bases and J by 6 bases, and 9 bases separated the two germline ends. Germline loops: CDR1 SGHRS, CDR2 YFSETQ. For the CDR3, the DNA is TGCGCCAGCAGAAACAGAGGCAATGAGCAGTTCTTC. Protein sequence: CASRNRGNEQFF.